The next 28 T cell receptor beta chains were all read from a single sample in a study of cytomegalovirus exposure and HLA in healthy donors. The protocol was immunoSEQ multiplex PCR, while the TCRdb copy is restricted to in-frame clones and leaves out a portion. The data hold hundreds of thousands of clones, with less than 90% observed a single time. Sequenced sample: PBMCs. Receptors were obtained from a young woman in good health and CMV-seronegative.

V gene TRBV5-1 combines with J gene TRBJ2-2, with TRBD1 as a possible D gene (6 bases). Trimming took 0 bases from V and 1 from J, leaving 7 bases between them. Germline V lookup: CDR1 SGHRS, CDR2 YFSETQ. This CDR3 contains 15 residues. CDR3 region: CASSLGRGNTGELFF. The DNA for the CDR3 is TGCGCCAGCAGCTTGGGCAGGGGGAACACCGGGGAGCTGTTTTTT.

This chain uses TRBV2 with TRBJ2-1; TRBD2 matches 9 bases. Germline V gene lookup returns CDR1 SNHLY and CDR2 FYNNEI. Trimming took 7 bases from V and 5 from J; bases not matched to a gene: 6. The CDR3 extends over 14 amino acids. CDR3 region: CASKGRGGHNEQFF. CDR3 bases: TGTGCCAGCAAGGGGCGGGGGGGCCACAATGAGCAGTTCTTC.

The V gene is TRBV5-4, the J gene TRBJ1-1; unclear D gene. The V gene's germline CDR1 is SGHNT and CDR2 YYREEE (reference sequence). CDR3 size: 12 residues. Trimming shortened V by 4 bases and J by 1 base, and 5 bases separated the two germline ends. This chain's CDR3 is CASSEENTEAFF. CDR3 bases: TGTGCCAGCAGCGAAGAGAACACTGAAGCTTTCTTT. Based on the CDR3 plus reference TRBV5-4 and TRBJ1-1, the full variable domain is ETGVTQSPTHLIKTRGQQVTLRCSSQSGHNTVSWYQQALGQGPQFIFQYYREEENGRGNFPPRFSGLQFPNYSSELNVNALELDDSALYLCASSEENTEAFFGQGTRLTVV.

The rearrangement links TRBV7-2 to TRBJ2-2; unclear D gene. The CDR3 sequence is 14 residues long. CDR1 and CDR2 from the germline V gene are SGHTA and FQGNSA. The V and J ends lost 5 bases and 0 bases respectively, with 7 bases between them. The DNA of the CDR3 is TGTGCCAGCAGCGTTGACTCGAACACCGGGGAGCTGTTTTTT. It specifies CASSVDSNTGELFF.

This chain connects TRBV2 to TRBJ1-2; D uncertain. The CDR3 has 11 residues. The V gene's germline CDR1 is SNHLY and CDR2 FYNNEI. V lost 7 bases and J lost 6, with 9 bases in between. The CDR3 loop reads CASTYSDGYTF. Here the CDR3 DNA reads TGTGCCAGCACCTATTCGGATGGCTACACCTTC. Complete variable domain (other parts from reference TRBV2 and TRBJ1-2): EPEVTQTPSHQVTQMGQEVILRCVPISNHLYFYWYRQILGQKVEFLVSFYNNEISEKSEIFDDQFSVERPDGSNFTLKIRSTKLEDSAMYFCASTYSDGYTFGSGTRLTVV.

The chain carries TRBV11-2 and TRBJ2-3, with TRBD2 matching 7 bases. This CDR3 spans 14 amino acids. Germline V gene sequence: CDR1 SGHAT, CDR2 FQNNGV. The ends lost 10 bases at V and 2 bases at J; junction bases unmatched: 9. The CDR3 is CATLFRGDTDTQYF. CDR3 bases: TGTGCCACCCTGTTCCGGGGGGACACAGATACGCAGTATTTT.

The V gene is TRBV11-2, the J gene TRBJ2-2, with a weak D call TRBD1 (6 bases). V dropped 3 bases and J dropped 8 bases, with 19 bases sitting between them. The CDR3 covers 16 residues. The germline V gene encodes CDR1 SGHAT and CDR2 FQNNGV. The CDR3 region has the DNA TGTGCCAGCAGCTTCCACAGGGACCTTGGAACAGGGGAGCTGTTTTTT. Its protein product is CASSFHRDLGTGELFF.

This rearrangement joins TRBV11-2 to TRBJ2-5, with a possible D match to TRBD2 (6 bases). The CDR3 is 14 residues long. The germline V gene has CDR1 SGHAT and CDR2 FQNNGV. Trimming pared 3 bases from V and 6 bases from J, leaving 14 bases between. The DNA for the CDR3 is TGTGCCAGCAGCTTCGCAGGCGGGGTCAAGACCCAGTACTTC. It is translated as CASSFAGGVKTQYF.

This clone has just a few counts. The V gene is TRBV30, the J gene TRBJ1-3; D call uncertain. Germline V gene lookup returns CDR1 GTSNPN and CDR2 SVGIG (reference sequence). V was pared by 0 bases and J by 3 bases, with 9 bases between. The CDR3 totals 14 residues. CDR3 amino acids: CAWSVKAVGNTIYF. CDR3 nucleotides: TGTGCCTGGAGTGTAAAAGCTGTTGGAAACACCATATATTTT.

The chain uses TRBV6-1 and TRBJ1-5, with D possibly being TRBD1 (6 bases). The CDR3 extends over 15 amino acids. Germline values: CDR1 MNHNS, CDR2 SASEGT. Deletions cut 3 bases from V and 7 bases from J, with 16 bases between. The CDR3 region has the DNA TGTGCCAGCAGTGATAACAGGGCCCCGGGCCAGCCCCAGCATTTT. Protein product: CASSDNRAPGQPQHF.

V gene TRBV9 combines with J gene TRBJ1-2; 9 nucleotides line up with TRBD1. Unmatched junction bases numbered 7, after V lost 4 bases and J lost 6 bases. This CDR3 has 14 residues. Looked up from germline, CDR1 is SGDLS and CDR2 is YYNGEE. CDR3 sequence: CASSPRQGVHGYTF. The DNA for the CDR3 is TGTGCCAGCAGCCCTCGACAGGGGGTACATGGCTACACCTTC.

About this clone: Different DNA sequences within this sample yield the same CDR3. The genes are TRBV29-1 and TRBJ2-2, with 9 bases fitting TRBD1. Trimming removed 6 bases from V and 0 bases from J; junction bases left unmatched: 2. Germline V gene data show CDR1 as SQVTM and CDR2 as ANQGSEA. The CDR3 spans 14 residues. CDR3 sequence (DNA): TGCAGCGTGGGGGACAGGGCGAACACCGGGGAGCTGTTTTTT. Residues: CSVGDRANTGELFF.

The rearrangement joins TRBV28 to TRBJ2-7; D unresolved. This CDR3 has 13 amino acids. The V and J ends lost 4 bases and 12 bases respectively, with 19 bases between them. Germline V gene sequence: CDR1 MDHEN, CDR2 SYDVKM. This CDR3 reads CASSSLSQGWLYF. CDR3 DNA sequence: TGTGCCAGCAGTTCGCTTAGCCAAGGGTGGTTGTACTTC.

The chain links TRBV30 to TRBJ2-2; D remains unclear. The germline gives CDR1 GTSNPN, CDR2 SVGIG (reference sequence). CDR3 length: 13 amino acids. V gave up 2 bases and J gave up 3 bases, with 7 bases separating them. The CDR3 here is CAWSIEDTGELFF. CDR3 DNA sequence: TGTGCCTGGAGTATAGAGGACACCGGGGAGCTGTTTTTT.

J is TRBJ1-3 and V is TRBV6-5; D possibly corresponds to TRBD1 (5 bases). The CDR3 totals 15 residues. Trimming shortened V by 4 bases and J by 0 bases, and 10 bases separated the two germline ends. CDR1 MNHEY and CDR2 SVGAGI come from the germline V gene. The DNA for the CDR3 is TGTGCCAGCAGTTCACGGGGCCTCTCTGGAAACACCATATATTTT. This codes for CASSSRGLSGNTIYF.

The rearrangement links TRBV29-1 to TRBJ1-1; the D gene is possibly TRBD1 (5 bases). Trimming removed 0 bases at V and 6 bases at J, with 14 bases between. Germline V lookup: CDR1 SQVTM, CDR2 ANQGSEA. CDR3 size: 14 residues. CDR3 bases: TGCAGCGTTGAAGATACCCTTTGGGGGGCTGAAGCTTTCTTT. Translated: CSVEDTLWGAEAFF.

The rearrangement uses TRBV5-4 and TRBJ1-6; D remains unclear. In germline, CDR1 is SGHNT, CDR2 YYREEE (reference sequence). The CDR3 is made up of 13 amino acids. Trimming removed 2 bases from V and 9 bases from J, with 9 bases in between. CDR3 coding DNA: TGTGCCAGCAGCTTCGCAAGGGTTTCACCCCTCCACTTT. This translates into CASSFARVSPLHF.

V gene TRBV9 combines with J gene TRBJ2-2; D is unresolved. CDR3 size: 12 residues. V was cut by 4 bases and J by 6 bases, with 7 bases left in between. CDR1 is SGDLS and CDR2 is YYNGEE in the germline V gene. CDR3 coding DNA: TGTGCCAGCAGCCCGAGGCCCGGGGAGCTGTTTTTT. Protein product: CASSPRPGELFF.

This sequence joins TRBV27 and TRBJ1-1; TRBD1 matches at 7 bases. With V trimmed by 3 bases and J by 0 bases, 4 bases remained unmatched. The CDR3 sequence is 15 residues long. Per the germline V gene, CDR1 is MNHEY and CDR2 is SMNVEV (reference sequence). CDR3 nucleotides: TGTGCCAGCAGTTTGTACAGGGGTATGAACACTGAAGCTTTCTTT. Translating gives CASSLYRGMNTEAFF.

The rearrangement links TRBV5-1 to TRBJ2-5; unclear D gene. Germline CDR1 and CDR2: SGHRS and YFSETQ. The V and J ends lost 4 bases and 5 bases respectively, with 6 bases between them. The CDR3 runs 11 residues. DNA for the CDR3: TGCGCCAGCAGCGTGGGGGAGACCCAGTACTTC. This gives the protein CASSVGETQYF.

The rearrangement links TRBV2 to TRBJ1-2; D gene ambiguous. Per germline, CDR1 SNHLY and CDR2 FYNNEI. CDR3 size: 14 residues. V lost 5 bases to trimming and J lost 0 bases, with 10 bases between them. CDR3 sequence (DNA): TGTGCCAGCAGTATAGTACGAGCTAACTATGGCTACACCTTC. It translates to CASSIVRANYGYTF.

The chain uses TRBV5-1 and TRBJ1-2, with a tentative D call TRBD1 (6 bases). CDR3 size: 13 residues. Germline CDR1 and CDR2: SGHRS and YFSETQ. V lost 2 bases and J lost 6, with 11 bases in between. In nucleotides, the CDR3 is TGCGCCAGCAGCTTTACACAGGGTGATGGCTACACCTTC. It codes for CASSFTQGDGYTF.

The gene calls are TRBV11-2 and TRBJ2-2; TRBD1 matches 9 bases. Looked up from germline, CDR1 is SGHAT and CDR2 is FQNNGV. V was pared by 5 bases and J by 5 bases, with 6 bases of the junction left unmatched. The CDR3 loop spans 15 amino acids. CDR3 amino acids: CASSPGQGYTGELFF. In DNA form, the CDR3 reads TGTGCCAGCAGCCCGGGACAGGGTTATACCGGGGAGCTGTTTTTT.

The chain employs TRBV5-1 and TRBJ2-5; the D is unclear. Germline V CDR1 and CDR2: SGHRS, YFSETQ. The CDR3 totals 14 residues. The V end lost 6 bases, the J end lost 4 bases, and 16 bases lay between the germline ends. In DNA form, the CDR3 reads TGCGCCAGCACCCTCCAAGACCGGGCAGAGACCCAGTACTTC. Translated: CASTLQDRAETQYF.

This chain connects TRBV6-6 to TRBJ1-2, with 8 bases aligning to TRBD1. The CDR3 has 13 amino acids. V gave up 11 bases and J gave up 8 bases; unmatched junction bases: 13. The germline CDR1 and CDR2 sequences are MNHNY and SVGAGI (reference sequence). For the CDR3, the DNA is TGTGCCTGTTCGGAACAGGGGGTGCAGGGCTACACCTTC. It encodes CACSEQGVQGYTF.

The J gene is TRBJ2-7, the V gene TRBV6-5; D perhaps matches TRBD1 (5 bases). With 5 bases removed from V and 3 bases from J, the gap between germline ends came to 11 bases. Germline values: CDR1 MNHEY, CDR2 SVGAGI. The CDR3 has 13 amino acids. The CDR3 region is CASSRTTHYEQYF. The CDR3 bases are TGTGCCAGCAGTCGGACAACCCACTACGAGCAGTACTTC.

The genes are TRBV4-1 and TRBJ1-6; D might be TRBD1 (6 bases). The CDR3 covers 15 residues. Deletions cut 5 bases from V and 3 bases from J, with 11 bases between. CDR1 MGHRA and CDR2 YSYEKL come from the germline V gene. This CDR3 reads CASSLEGVYNSPLHF. The CDR3 DNA follows: TGCGCCAGCAGCTTGGAGGGGGTCTATAATTCACCCCTCCACTTT.

This clone was seen a few times. The V call is TRBV14, the J call TRBJ1-2; D ambiguous. Germline V gene lookup returns CDR1 SGHDN and CDR2 FVKESK. The CDR3 covers 14 residues. V lost 5 bases to trimming and J lost 0 bases, with 10 bases between them. The DNA for the CDR3 is TGTGCCAGCAGCGCATACACCACTAACTATGGCTACACCTTC. Its protein product is CASSAYTTNYGYTF. The full variable domain, its missing parts supplied by reference TRBV14 and TRBJ1-2, is EAGVTQFPSHSVIEKGQTVTLRCDPISGHDNLYWYRRVMGKEIKFLLHFVKESKQDESGMPNNRFLAERTGGTYSTLKVQPAELEDSGVYFCASSAYTTNYGYTFGSGTRLTVV.